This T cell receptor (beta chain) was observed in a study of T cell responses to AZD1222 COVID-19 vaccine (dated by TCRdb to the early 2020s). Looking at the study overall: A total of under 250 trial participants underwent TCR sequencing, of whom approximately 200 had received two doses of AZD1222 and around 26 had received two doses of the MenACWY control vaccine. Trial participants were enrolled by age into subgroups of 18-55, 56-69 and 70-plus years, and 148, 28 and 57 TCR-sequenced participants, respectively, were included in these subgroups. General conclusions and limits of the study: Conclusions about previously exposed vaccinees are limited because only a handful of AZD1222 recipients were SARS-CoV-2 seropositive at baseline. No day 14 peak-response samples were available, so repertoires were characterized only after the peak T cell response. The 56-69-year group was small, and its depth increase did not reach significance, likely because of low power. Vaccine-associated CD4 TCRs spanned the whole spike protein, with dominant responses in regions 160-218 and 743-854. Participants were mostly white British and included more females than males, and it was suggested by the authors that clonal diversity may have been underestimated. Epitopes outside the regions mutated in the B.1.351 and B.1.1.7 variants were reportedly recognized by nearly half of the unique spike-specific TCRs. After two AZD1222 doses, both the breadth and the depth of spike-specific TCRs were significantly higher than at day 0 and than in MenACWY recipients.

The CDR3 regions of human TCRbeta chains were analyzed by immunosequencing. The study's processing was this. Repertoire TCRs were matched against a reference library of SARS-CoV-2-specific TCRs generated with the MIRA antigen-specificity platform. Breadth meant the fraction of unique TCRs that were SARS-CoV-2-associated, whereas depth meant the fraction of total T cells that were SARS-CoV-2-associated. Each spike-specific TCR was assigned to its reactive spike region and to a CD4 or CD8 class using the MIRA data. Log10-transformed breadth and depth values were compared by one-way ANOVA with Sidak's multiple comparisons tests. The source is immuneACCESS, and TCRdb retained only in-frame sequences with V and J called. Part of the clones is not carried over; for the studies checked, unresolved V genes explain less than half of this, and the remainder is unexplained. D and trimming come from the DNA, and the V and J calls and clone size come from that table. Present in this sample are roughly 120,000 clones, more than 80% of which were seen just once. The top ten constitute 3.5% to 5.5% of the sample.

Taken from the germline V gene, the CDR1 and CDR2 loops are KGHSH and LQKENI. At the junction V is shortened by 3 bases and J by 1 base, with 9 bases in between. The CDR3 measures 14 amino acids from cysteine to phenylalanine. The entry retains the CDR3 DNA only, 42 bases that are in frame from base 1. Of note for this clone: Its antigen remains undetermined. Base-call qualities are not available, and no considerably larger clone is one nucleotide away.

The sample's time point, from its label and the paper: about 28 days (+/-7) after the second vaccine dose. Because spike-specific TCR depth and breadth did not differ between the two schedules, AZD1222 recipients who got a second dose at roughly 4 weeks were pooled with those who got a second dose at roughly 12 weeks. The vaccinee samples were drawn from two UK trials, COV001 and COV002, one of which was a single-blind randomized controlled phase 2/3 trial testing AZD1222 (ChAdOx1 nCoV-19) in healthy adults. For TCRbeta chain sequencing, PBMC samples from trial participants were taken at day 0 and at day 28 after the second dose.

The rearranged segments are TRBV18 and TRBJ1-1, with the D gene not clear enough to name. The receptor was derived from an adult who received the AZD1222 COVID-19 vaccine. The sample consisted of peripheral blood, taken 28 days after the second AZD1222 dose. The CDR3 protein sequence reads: CASSPGMWNTEAFF. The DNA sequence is TGTGCCAGCTCACCCGGGATGTGGAACACTGAAGCTTTCTTT.